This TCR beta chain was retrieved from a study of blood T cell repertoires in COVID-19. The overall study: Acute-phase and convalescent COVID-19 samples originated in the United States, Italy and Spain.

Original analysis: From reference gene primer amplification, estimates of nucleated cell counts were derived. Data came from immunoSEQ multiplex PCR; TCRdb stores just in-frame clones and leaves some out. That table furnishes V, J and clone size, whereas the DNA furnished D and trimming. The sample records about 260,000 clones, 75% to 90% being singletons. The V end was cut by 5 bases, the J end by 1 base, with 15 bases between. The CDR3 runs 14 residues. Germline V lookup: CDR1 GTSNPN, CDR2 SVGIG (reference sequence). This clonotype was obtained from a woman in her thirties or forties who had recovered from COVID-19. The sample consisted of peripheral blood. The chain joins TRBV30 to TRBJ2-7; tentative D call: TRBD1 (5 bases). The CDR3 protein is CAWALGRASYEQYF. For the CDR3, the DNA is TGTGCCTGGGCCTTGGGCAGGGCTTCCTACGAGCAGTACTTC.